The T cell receptor beta chain under discussion was sequenced for a study of patients and donors after allogeneic stem cell transplantation. CDR3 size: 17 residues. Via MiXCR, TCRdb re-called the RT-PCR reads, giving one row per CDR3 protein. The sample includes roughly 940,000 distinct CDR3 sequences, 15% to 20% of them seen just once. What was sequenced was blood, either unsorted or a sorted T cell fraction (not recorded which). The chain couples TRBV21-1 to TRBJ1-2; the table's D gene call, TRBD1, was not cross checked with the DNA. TRBV21-1 is recorded as a pseudogene. The TCR originated in a human donor who was either an allogeneic HSCT recipient or a stem cell or donor lymphocyte infusion donor (not recorded which). It is not recorded whose cells these are; they may come from a transplant donor. The CDR3 is CASSKAWAGGLNYGYTF. In nucleotides, the CDR3 is TGTGCCAGCAGCAAAGCGTGGGCAGGGGGACTAAACTATGGCTACACCTTC.